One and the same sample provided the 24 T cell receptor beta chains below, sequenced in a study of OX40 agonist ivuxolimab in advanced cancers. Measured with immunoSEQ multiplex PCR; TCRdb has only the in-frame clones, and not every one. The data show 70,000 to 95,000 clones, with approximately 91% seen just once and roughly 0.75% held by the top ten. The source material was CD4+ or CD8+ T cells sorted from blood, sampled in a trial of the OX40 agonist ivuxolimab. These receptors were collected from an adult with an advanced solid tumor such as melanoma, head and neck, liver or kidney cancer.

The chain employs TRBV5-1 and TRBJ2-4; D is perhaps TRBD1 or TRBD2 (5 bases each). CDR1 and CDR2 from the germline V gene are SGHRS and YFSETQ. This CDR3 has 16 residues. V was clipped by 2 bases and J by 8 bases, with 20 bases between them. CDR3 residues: CASSFNQRGSIYIQYF. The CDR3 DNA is TGCGCCAGCAGCTTTAACCAGAGGGGTAGTATTTACATTCAGTACTTC.

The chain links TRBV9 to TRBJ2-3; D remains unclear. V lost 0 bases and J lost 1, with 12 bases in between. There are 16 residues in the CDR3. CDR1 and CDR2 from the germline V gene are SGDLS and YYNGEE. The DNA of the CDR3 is TGTGCCAGCAGCGTAGGTCCGCAGAGTGGCACAGATACGCAGTATTTT. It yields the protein CASSVGPQSGTDTQYF. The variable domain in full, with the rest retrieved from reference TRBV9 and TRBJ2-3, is DSGVTQTPKHLITATGQRVTLRCSPRSGDLSVYWYQQSLDQGLQFLIQYYNGEERAKGNILERFSAQQFPDLHSELNLSSLELGDSALYFCASSVGPQSGTDTQYFGPGTRLTVL.

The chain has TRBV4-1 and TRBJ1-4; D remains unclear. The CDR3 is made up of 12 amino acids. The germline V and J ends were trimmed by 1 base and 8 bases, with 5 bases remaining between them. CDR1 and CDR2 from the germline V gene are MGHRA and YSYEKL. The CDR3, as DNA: TGCGCCAGCAGCCAAGCTTACGAAAAACTGTTTTTT. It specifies CASSQAYEKLFF.

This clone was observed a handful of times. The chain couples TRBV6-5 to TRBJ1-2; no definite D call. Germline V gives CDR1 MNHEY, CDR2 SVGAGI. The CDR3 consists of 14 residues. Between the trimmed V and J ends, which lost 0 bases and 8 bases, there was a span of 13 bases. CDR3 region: CASSYSNGERGYTF. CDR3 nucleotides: TGTGCCAGCAGTTACTCGAACGGGGAACGGGGCTACACCTTC.

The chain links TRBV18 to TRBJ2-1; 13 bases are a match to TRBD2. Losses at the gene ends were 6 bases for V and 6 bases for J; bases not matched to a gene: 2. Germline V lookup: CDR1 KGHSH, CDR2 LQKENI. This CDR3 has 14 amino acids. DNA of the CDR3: TGTGCCAGCTCCACTAGCGGGGGGGCCAATGAGCAGTTCTTC. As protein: CASSTSGGANEQFF. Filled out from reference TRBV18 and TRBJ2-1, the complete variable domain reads NAGVMQNPRHLVRRRGQEARLRCSPMKGHSHVYWYRQLPEEGLKFMVYLQKENIIDESGMPKERFSAEFPKEGPSILRIQQVVRGDSAAYFCASSTSGGANEQFFGPGTRLTVL.

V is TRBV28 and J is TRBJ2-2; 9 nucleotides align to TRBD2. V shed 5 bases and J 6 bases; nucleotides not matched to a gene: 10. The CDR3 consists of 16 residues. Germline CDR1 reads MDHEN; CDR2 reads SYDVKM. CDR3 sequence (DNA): TGTGCCAGCAGTCCCCCGGGTAGCGGGAGACCCGGGGAGCTGTTTTTT. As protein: CASSPPGSGRPGELFF.

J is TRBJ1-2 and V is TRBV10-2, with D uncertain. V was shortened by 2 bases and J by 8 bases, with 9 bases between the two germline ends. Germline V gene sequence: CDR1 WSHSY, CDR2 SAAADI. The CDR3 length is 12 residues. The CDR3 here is CASSEPAGGYTF. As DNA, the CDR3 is TGCGCCAGCAGTGAGCCAGCGGGAGGCTACACCTTC.

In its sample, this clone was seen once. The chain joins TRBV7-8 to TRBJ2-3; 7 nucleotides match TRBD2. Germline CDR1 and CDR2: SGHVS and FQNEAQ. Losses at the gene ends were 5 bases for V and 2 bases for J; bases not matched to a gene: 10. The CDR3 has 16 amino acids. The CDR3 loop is CASSPGGRGYTDTQYF. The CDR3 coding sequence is TGTGCCAGCAGCCCGGGGGGTCGGGGGTACACAGATACGCAGTATTTT.

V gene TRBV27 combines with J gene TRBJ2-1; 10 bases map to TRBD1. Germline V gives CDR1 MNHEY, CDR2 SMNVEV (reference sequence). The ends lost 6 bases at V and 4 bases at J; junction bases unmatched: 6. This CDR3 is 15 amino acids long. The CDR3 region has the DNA TGTGCCAGCAGCGGTGACAGGGGGCTTTACAATGAGCAGTTCTTC. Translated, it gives CASSGDRGLYNEQFF.

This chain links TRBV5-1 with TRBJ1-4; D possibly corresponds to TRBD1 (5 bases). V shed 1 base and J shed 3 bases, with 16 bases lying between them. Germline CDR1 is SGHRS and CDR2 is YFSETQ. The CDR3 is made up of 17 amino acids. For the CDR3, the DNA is TGCGCCAGCAGCTTGATTGGGGGGATCTCATCTAATGAAAAACTGTTTTTT. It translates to CASSLIGGISSNEKLFF.

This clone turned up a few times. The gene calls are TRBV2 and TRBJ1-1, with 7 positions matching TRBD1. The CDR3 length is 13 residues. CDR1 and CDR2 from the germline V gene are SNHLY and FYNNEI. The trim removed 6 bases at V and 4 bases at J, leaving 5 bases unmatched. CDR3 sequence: CASRVQGSTEAFF. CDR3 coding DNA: TGTGCCAGCAGGGTACAGGGGTCCACTGAAGCTTTCTTT.

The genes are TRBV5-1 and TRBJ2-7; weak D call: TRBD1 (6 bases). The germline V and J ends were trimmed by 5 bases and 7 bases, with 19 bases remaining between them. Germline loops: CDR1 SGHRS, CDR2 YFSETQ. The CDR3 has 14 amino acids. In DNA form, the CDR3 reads TGCGCCAGCAGTAAACCCGGGACAAGAGAAGAGCAGTACTTC. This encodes CASSKPGTREEQYF.

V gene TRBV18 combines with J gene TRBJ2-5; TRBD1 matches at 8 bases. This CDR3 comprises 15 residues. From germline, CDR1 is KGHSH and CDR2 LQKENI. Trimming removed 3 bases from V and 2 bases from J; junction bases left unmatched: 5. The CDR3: CASSPRTGPQETQYF. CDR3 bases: TGTGCCAGCTCACCTAGGACAGGGCCTCAAGAGACCCAGTACTTC.

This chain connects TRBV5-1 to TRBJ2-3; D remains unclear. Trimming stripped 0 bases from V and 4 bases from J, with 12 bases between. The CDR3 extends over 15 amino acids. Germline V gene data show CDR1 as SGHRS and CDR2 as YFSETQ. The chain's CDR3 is CASSLAGRSADTQYF. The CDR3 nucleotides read TGCGCCAGCAGCTTGGCTGGCCGGTCAGCAGATACGCAGTATTTT.

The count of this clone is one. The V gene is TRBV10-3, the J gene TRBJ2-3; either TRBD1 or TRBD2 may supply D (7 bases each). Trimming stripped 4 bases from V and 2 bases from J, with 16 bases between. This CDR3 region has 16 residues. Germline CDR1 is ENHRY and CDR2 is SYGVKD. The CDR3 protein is CAISAGGTIPTDTQYF. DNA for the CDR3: TGTGCCATCAGTGCAGGGGGGACTATCCCCACAGATACGCAGTATTTT.

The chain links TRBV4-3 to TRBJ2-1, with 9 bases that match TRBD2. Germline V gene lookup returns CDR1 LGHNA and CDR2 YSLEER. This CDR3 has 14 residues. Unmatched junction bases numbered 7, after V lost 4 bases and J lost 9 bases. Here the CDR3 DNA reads TGCGCCAGCAGCCTTACCGGGACTAGCAGTGAGCAGTTCTTC. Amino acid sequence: CASSLTGTSSEQFF.

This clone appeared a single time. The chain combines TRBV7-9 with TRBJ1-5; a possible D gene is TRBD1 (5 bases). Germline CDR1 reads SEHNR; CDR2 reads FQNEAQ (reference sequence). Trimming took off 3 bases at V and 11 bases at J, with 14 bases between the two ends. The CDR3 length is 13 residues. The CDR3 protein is CASSFGGDGTQHF. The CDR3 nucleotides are TGTGCCAGCAGCTTTGGTGGGGACGGGACCCAGCATTTT. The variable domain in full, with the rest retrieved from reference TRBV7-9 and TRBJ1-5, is DTGVSQNPRHKITKRGQNVTFRCDPISEHNRLYWYRQTLGQGPEFLTYFQNEAQLEKSRLLSDRFSAERPKGSFSTLEIQRTEQGDSAMYLCASSFGGDGTQHFGDGTRLSIL.

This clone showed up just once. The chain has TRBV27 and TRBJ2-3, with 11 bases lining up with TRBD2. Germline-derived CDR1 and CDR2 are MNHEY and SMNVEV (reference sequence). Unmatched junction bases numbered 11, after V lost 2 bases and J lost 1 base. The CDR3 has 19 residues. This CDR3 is CASSLNLAGGSWGTDTQYF. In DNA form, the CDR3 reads TGTGCCAGCAGTTTAAATCTAGCGGGGGGAAGTTGGGGCACAGATACGCAGTATTTT.

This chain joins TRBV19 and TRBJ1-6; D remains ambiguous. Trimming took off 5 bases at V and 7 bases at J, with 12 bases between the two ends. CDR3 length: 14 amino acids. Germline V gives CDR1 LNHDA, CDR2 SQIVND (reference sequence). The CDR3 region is CASSRELTNSPLHF. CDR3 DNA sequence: TGTGCCAGTAGTCGGGAATTGACGAATTCACCCCTCCACTTT.

As DNA, the CDR3 is TGTGCCAGCAGTCGGAACATAGCGGGAACTAGCACAGATACGCAGTATTTT. It translates to CASSRNIAGTSTDTQYF. This sequence joins TRBV7-6 and TRBJ2-3; 8 positions match TRBD2. The CDR3 is 17 residues long. The V gene end was trimmed by 6 bases and the J gene end by 0 bases; junction bases not matched to a gene: 11. Looked up from germline, CDR1 is SGHVS and CDR2 is FNYEAQ.

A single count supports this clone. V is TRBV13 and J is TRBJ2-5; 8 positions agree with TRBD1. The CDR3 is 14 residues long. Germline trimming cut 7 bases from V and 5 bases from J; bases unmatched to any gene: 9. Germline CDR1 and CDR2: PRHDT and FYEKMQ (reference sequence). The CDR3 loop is CASTNGQGGETQYF. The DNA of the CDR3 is TGTGCCAGCACTAACGGACAGGGTGGGGAGACCCAGTACTTC.

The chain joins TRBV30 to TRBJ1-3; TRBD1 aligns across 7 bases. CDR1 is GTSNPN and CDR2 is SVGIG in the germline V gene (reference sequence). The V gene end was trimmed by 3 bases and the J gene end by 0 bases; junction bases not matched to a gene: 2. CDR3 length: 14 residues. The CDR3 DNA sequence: TGTGCCTGGAGAAGGGGGCTCTCTGGAAACACCATATATTTT. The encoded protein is CAWRRGLSGNTIYF.

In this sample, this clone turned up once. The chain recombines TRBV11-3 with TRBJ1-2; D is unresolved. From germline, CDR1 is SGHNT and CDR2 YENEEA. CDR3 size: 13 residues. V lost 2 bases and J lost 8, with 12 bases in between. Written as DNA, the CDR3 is TGTGCCAGCAGCTTAACACAGCGCTGGGGCTACACCTTC. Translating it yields CASSLTQRWGYTF.

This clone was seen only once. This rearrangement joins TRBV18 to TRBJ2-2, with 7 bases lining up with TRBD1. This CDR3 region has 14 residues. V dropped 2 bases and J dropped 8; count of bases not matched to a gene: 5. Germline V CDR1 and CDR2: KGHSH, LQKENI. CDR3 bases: TGTGCCAGCTCACCAAGACAGGGACAAGGGGAGCTGTTTTTT. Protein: CASSPRQGQGELFF.